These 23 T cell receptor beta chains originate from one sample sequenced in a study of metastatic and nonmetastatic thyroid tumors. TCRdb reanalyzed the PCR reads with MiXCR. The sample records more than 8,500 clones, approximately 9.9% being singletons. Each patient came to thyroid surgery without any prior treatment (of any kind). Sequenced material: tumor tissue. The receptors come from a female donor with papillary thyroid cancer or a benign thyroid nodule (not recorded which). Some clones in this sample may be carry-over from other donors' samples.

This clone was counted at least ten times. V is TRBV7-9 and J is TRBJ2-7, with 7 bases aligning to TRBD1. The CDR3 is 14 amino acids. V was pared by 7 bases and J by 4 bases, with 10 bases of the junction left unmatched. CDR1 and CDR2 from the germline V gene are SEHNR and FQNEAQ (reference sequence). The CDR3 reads CASTSGTATYEQYF. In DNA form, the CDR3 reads TGTGCCAGCACCTCCGGGACAGCCACGTACGAGCAGTACTTC.

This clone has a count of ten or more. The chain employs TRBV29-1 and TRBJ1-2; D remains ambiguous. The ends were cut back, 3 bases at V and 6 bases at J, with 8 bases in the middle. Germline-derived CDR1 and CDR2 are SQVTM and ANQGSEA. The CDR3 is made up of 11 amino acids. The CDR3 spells CSVDGWDGYTF. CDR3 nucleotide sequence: TGCAGCGTTGACGGGTGGGATGGCTACACCTTC.

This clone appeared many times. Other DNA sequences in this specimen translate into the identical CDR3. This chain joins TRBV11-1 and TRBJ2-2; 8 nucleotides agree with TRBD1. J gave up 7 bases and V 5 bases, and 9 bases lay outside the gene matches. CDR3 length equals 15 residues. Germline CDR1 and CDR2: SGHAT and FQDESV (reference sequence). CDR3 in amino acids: CASSPRTGIGGELFF. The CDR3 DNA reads TGTGCCAGCAGCCCCCGGACAGGGATCGGCGGGGAGCTGTTTTTT. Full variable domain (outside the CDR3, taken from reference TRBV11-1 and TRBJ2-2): EAEVAQSPRYKITEKSQAVAFWCDPISGHATLYWYRQILGQGPELLVQFQDESVVDDSQLPKDRFSAERLKGVDSTLKIQPAELGDSAMYLCASSPRTGIGGELFFGEGSRLTVL.

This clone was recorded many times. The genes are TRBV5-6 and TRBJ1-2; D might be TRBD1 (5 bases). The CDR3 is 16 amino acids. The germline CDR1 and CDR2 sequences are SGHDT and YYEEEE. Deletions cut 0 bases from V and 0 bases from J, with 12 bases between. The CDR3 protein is CASSLVGGMTNYGYTF. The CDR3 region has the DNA TGTGCCAGCAGCTTGGTTGGGGGGATGACTAACTATGGCTACACCTTC.

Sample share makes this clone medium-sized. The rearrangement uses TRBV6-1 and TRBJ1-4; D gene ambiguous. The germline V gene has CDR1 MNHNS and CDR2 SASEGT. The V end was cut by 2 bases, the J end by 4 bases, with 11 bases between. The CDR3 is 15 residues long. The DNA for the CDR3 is TGTGCCAGCAGTGAATGGAGGAACTTTAATGAAAAACTGTTTTTT. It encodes CASSEWRNFNEKLFF.

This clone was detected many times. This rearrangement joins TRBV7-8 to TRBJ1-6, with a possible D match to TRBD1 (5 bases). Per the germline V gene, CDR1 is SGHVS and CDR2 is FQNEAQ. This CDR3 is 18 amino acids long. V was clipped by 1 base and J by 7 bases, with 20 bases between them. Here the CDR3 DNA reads TGTGCCAGCAGCTTAGAGGGGCTCTGGGGGGTAGGGAATTCACCCCTCCACTTT. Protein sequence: CASSLEGLWGVGNSPLHF. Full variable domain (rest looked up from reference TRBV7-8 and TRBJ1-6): GAGVSQSPRYKVAKRGQDVALRCDPISGHVSLFWYQQALGQGPEFLTYFQNEAQLDKSGLPSDRFFAERPEGSVSTLKIQRTQQEDSAVYLCASSLEGLWGVGNSPLHFGNGTRLTVT.

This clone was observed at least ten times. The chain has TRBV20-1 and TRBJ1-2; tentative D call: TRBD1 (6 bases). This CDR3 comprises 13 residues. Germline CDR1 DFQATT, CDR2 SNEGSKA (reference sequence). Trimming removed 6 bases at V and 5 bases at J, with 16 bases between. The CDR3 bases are TGCAGTGCCACCCGAGACAGGCCTTATGGCTACACCTTC. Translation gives CSATRDRPYGYTF.

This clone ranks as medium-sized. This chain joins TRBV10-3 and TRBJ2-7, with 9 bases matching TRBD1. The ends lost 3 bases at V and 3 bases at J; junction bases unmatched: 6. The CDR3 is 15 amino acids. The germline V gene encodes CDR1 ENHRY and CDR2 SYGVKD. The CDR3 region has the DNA TGTGCCATCAGTGATCCTGGGACAGGGCGCTACGAGCAGTACTTC. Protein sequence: CAISDPGTGRYEQYF.

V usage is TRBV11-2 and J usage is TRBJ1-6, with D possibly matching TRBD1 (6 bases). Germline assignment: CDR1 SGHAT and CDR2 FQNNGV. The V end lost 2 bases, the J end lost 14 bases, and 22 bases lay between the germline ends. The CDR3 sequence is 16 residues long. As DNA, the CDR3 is TGTGCCAGCAGCTTATTAGATTTTGGGCAGGGGATGGCCCTCCACTTT. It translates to CASSLLDFGQGMALHF.

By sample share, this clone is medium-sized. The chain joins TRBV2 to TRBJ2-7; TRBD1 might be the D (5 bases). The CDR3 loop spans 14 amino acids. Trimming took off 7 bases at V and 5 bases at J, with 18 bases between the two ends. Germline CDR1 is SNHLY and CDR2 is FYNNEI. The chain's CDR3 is CASTPGPGIHEQYV. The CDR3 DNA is TGTGCCAGCACCCCGGGCCCAGGGATCCACGAGCAGTACGTC.

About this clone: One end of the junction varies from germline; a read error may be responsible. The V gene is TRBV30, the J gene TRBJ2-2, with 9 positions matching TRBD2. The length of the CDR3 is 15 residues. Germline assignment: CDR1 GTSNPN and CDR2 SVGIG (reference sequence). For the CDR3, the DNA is TGTGCCTGTAGTGTAGCGGGGGCTGGTACCGGGCAGCTGTTTTTT. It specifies CACSVAGAGTGQLFF.

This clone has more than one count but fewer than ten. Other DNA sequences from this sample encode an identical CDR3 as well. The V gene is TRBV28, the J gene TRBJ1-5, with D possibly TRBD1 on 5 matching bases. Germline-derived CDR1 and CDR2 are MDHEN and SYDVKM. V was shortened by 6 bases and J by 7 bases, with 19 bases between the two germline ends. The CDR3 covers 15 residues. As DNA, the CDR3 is TGTGCCAGCAGACCCGCACTAGGGGCCGGCCAGCCCCAGCATTTT. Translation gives CASRPALGAGQPQHF.

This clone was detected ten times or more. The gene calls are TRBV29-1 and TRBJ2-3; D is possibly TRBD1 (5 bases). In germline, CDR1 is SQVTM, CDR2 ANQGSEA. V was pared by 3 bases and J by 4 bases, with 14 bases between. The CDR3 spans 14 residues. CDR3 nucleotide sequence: TGCAGCGTTGATGTGGGCTGGGGCGCAGATACGCAGTATTTT. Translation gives CSVDVGWGADTQYF.

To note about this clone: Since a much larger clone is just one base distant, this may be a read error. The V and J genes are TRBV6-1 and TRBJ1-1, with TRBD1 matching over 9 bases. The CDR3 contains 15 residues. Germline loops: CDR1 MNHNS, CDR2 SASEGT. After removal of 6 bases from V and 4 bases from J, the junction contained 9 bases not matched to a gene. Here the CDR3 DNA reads TGTGCCAGCAGCCAGAGCGGGACAGGGCTCACTGAAGCTTTCTTT. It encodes CASSQSGTGLTEAFF.

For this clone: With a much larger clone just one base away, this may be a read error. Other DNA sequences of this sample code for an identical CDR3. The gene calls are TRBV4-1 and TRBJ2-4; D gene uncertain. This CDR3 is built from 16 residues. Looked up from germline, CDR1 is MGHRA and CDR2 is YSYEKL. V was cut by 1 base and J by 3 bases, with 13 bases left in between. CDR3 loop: CASSQGEGGVKNIQYF. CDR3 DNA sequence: TGCGCCAGCAGCCAAGGCGAAGGTGGGGTCAAAAACATTCAGTACTTC.

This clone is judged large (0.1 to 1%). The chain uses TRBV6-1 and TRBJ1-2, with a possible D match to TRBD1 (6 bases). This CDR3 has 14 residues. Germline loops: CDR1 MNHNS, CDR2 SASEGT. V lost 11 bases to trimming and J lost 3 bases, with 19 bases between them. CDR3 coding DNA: TGTGCCTACGAGTCAGGGGACCGTTACTATGGCTACACCTTC. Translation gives CAYESGDRYYGYTF.

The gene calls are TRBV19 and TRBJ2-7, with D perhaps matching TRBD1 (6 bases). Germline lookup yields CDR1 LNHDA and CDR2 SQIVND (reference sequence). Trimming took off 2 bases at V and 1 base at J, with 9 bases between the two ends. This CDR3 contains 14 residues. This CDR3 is CASSIYTGSYEQYF. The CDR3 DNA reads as TGTGCCAGTAGTATATACACAGGGTCCTACGAGCAGTACTTC.

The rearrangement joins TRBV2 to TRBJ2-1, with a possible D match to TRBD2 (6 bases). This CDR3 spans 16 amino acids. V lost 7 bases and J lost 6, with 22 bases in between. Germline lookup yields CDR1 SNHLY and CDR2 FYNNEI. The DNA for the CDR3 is TGTGCCAGCATCCGTAGAGCGGGTCTAAGGGGCAATGAGCAGTTCTTC. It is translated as CASIRRAGLRGNEQFF.

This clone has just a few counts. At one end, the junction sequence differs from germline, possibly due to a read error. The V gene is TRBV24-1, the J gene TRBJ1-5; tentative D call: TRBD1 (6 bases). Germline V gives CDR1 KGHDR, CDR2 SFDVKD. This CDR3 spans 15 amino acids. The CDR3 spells CATSARQGGDQPRHF. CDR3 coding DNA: TGTGCCACCAGTGCTCGTCAAGGGGGGGATCAGCCCCGGCATTTT.

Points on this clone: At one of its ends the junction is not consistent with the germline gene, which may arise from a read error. CDR3 sequence: CASSFYGQETRYF. The CDR3 nucleotides are TGTGCCAGCAGTTTTTATGGCCAAGAGACCCGGTACTTC. The chain has TRBV5-6 and TRBJ2-5, with D unresolved. The CDR3 spans 13 residues. Germline loops: CDR1 SGHDT, CDR2 YYEEEE.

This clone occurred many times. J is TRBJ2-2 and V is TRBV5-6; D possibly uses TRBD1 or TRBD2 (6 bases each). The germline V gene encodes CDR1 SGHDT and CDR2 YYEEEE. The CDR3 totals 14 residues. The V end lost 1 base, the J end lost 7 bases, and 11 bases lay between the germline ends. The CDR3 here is CASSLTGADGELFF. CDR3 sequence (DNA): TGTGCCAGCAGCTTGACGGGGGCGGACGGGGAGCTGTTTTTT.

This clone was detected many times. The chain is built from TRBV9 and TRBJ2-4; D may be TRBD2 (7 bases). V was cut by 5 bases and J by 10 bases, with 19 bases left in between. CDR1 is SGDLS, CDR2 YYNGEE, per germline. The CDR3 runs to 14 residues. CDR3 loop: CASSVSDGGPIQYF. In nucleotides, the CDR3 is TGTGCCAGCAGTGTCTCGGACGGGGGGCCTATTCAGTACTTC.

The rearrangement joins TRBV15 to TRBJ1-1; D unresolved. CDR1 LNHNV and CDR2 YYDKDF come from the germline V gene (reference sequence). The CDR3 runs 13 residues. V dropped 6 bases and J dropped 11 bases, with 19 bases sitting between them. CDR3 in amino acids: CATSTPRRTGAFF. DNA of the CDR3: TGTGCCACCAGTACACCCCGACGCACGGGTGCTTTCTTT.